These 5 T cell receptor beta chains originate from one sample sequenced in a study of blood T cells in healthy people across ages. A J-beta primer mix and a sample-barcoded 5' primer were used in a second PCR of about 7 to 12 cycles. MiXCR, applied by TCRdb to the 5' RACE reads, yields one record per CDR3 protein. The sample carries roughly 560,000 distinct CDR3 sequences, about 24% recorded once. Another study also made use of these data, one on T cells of mothers and their children.

Sequenced sample: blood. These receptor sequences come from a boy under 18 in good health.

This clonotype has only a few counts. The CDR3 nucleotides are TGTGCCAGCAGCTTGATAGGTAACACTGAAGCTTTCTTT. This encodes CASSLIGNTEAFF. The chain joins TRBV11-2 to TRBJ1-1, with D unresolved. CDR1 is SGHAT and CDR2 is FQNNGV in the germline V gene. This CDR3 is 13 amino acids long. Trimming took 3 bases from V and 2 from J, leaving 7 bases between them.

Concerning this clonotype itself: A much larger clone lies one base from this, so it may be a read error. The rearrangement joins TRBV6-1 to TRBJ1-1; D possibly corresponds to TRBD1 (6 bases). The CDR3 totals 14 residues. Germline V lookup: CDR1 MNHNS, CDR2 SASEGT. Here the CDR3 DNA reads TGTGCCAGCAGACCCATCGGGGGCCACACTGAAGCTTCCTTT. This gives the protein CASRPIGGHTEASF.

The V gene is TRBV29-1, the J gene TRBJ2-7, with a tentative D call TRBD2 (5 bases). V was trimmed by 4 bases and J by 0 bases, leaving 13 bases between them. The CDR3 extends over 14 amino acids. Germline V gives CDR1 SQVTM, CDR2 ANQGSEA. The CDR3 spells CSVVGRRGSYEQYF. The CDR3 DNA follows: TGCAGCGTTGTAGGCAGACGGGGCTCCTACGAGCAGTACTTC.

This clonotype turned up a few times. J is TRBJ2-5 and V is TRBV21-1; no DNA check was done on the table's D call, TRBD2. The J call is uncertain, as TRBJ2-7 better fits the DNA end. TRBV21-1 is reported as a pseudogene. CDR3 size: 19 residues. CDR3 region: CASSKAIREPQKGPYEQYF. The CDR3 bases are TGTGCCAGCAGCAAAGCTATTCGGGAACCCCAAAAGGGGCCCTACGAGCAGTACTTC.

This rearrangement joins TRBV12-3 or TRBV12-4 to TRBJ2-3, with D unclear. The CDR3 sequence is 15 residues long. V lost 6 bases to trimming and J lost 2 bases, with 15 bases between them. The CDR3: CASSFRSRNTDTQYF. CDR3 nucleotide sequence: TGTGCCAGCAGCTTTAGGTCCCGGAACACAGATACGCAGTATTTT.